This is a list of T cell receptor beta chains from one sample in a study of T cell changes during pregnancy in multiple sclerosis. Data came from immunoSEQ multiplex PCR; TCRdb stores just in-frame clones and leaves some out. The sample consists of 90,000 to 120,000 clones, roughly 92% of them appearing once. The sequencing used peripheral blood, collected after pregnancy. The origin of the receptors is a female donor with multiple sclerosis, enrolled in a pregnancy study. The conserved cysteine and the conserved F or W are not part of the CDR3 here.

TRBV6-1,ASREWATQETQY
TRBV5-1,ASSLAGGQTPLH
TRBV6-1,ASSSTGQGRGYT
TRBV27,ASSLSTGGNEKLF
TRBV6-5,ASSWEGGYEQF
TRBV6-5,ASRRGEGGYT
TRBV2,ASRTTGGWGQPQH
TRBV18,ASSPGTGLPFGNTIY
TRBV9,ASSVGTAANYGYT
TRBV19,ASTSAGGSGANVLT
TRBV6-1,ASRTGGGRTDTQY
TRBV5-1,ASSSGGNQPQH
TRBV4-2,ASSQEGARY
TRBV19,ASHTDSPNTEAF
TRBV28,ASSFGGEVSNQPQH
TRBV9,ASSAGTSRTNEKLF
TRBV25-1,ASSVPGQGSYEQY
TRBV11-2,ADRSQGGGTDTQY
TRBV10-2,ASRASSPGEQY
TRBV13,ASSLAGVNQPQH
TRBV14,ASSQSNVGQY
TRBV5-6,ASSLVGTVGTGELF
TRBV18,ASSLSGTGSGELF
TRBV27,ASRTGNSPLH
TRBV9,ASSARPGQRTGANVLT
TRBV4-1,ASSQVGQGETQY
TRBV7-9,ASSSNRTGLSNQPQH
TRBV7-9,ASSLLRRGVTDTQY
TRBV5-1,ASSLASGGAVGTGELF
TRBV9,ASSARAGTSGDNEQF
TRBV27,ASSSPGTEAF
TRBV5-4,ASSLVPANYGYT
TRBV6-6,AGGLNEKLF
TRBV7-9,ASSFGTGGVTEQF
TRBV4-1,ASSQLAGDTGELF
TRBV14,ASSHLRMNTEAF
TRBV11-1,ASSQIPGTGTETQY
TRBV10-2,ASGGALASDTQY
TRBV11-2,ASSLSGGYGYT
TRBV27,ASKQVTGELF
TRBV18,ASSPLGLAGPDGAKNIQY
TRBV15,ATSSGTSGYSGELF
TRBV19,ASSRDSSYEQY
TRBV5-4,ASSLMTGFSGNTIY
TRBV5-1,ASGGGQLNTEAF
TRBV19,ASSLAQGFTGELF
TRBV30,AWNHRGQGNTEAF
TRBV21-1,ASSRLSKLGQGAHNEQF
TRBV9,ASSPRWGEGGYT
TRBV19,ASSPGQRNQPQH
TRBV7-2,ASSLSGAYEQY
TRBV2,ASSERQSTDTQY
TRBV4-1,ASSHPITGEFEAF
TRBV5-1,ASRTNRVGESGTAEANYGYT
TRBV10-3,AITSYNEQF